This T cell receptor (beta chain) emerged from a study of cytomegalovirus exposure and HLA in healthy donors. Germline V CDR1 and CDR2: LNHDA, SQIVND (reference sequence). This CDR3 region has 15 residues. Trimming left V 6 bases short and J 2 bases short, with 17 bases between. The study, taken as a whole, reports: The study flagged fewer than 200 TCR beta chains as cytomegalovirus-associated. Analyses of presence and absence presupposed an approximately uniform sequencing depth across donors. DRB1 had the most TCR associations and HLA-C the fewest, a later analysis found, with rates varying by HLA locus.

PCR primers comprised 60 Vbeta and 13 Jbeta primers. Authors' processing steps: Counted up in a later analysis, unique TCR beta chains came to some 75 million, with some 11 million shared. TCRdb keeps only in-frame clones here, not all; method: immunoSEQ multiplex PCR. V, J and clone size derive from that table, while D and trimming were established from the DNA sequence. The sample yields some 81,000 clones, about 69% seen once. This clone was counted between two and nine times. No antigen is known for it. The sequence was collected from a woman aged 40 to 55 in good health and CMV-seropositive. The V gene is TRBV19, the J gene TRBJ2-7, with a possible D match to TRBD1 (6 bases). The sequenced sample was PBMCs. CDR3 in DNA: TGTGCCAGTAGCTCCGGGACAACGTCGACCTACGAGCAGTACTTC. This translates into CASSSGTTSTYEQYF. Based on the CDR3 plus reference TRBV19 and TRBJ2-7, the full variable domain is DGGITQSPKYLFRKEGQNVTLSCEQNLNHDAMYWYRQDPGQGLRLIYYSQIVNDFQKGDIAEGYSVSREKKESFPLTVTSAQKNPTAFYLCASSSGTTSTYEQYFGPGTRLTVT.